A selection of T cell receptor beta chains follows, all from one sample in a study of blood T cell repertoires in COVID-19. TCRdb keeps only in-frame clones here, not all; method: immunoSEQ multiplex PCR. The top ten clones hold over 3.5% of a sample with about 29,000 clones, 89% of them seen once. Sequencing was carried out using peripheral blood. Receptor source: a human donor in a cohort sampled during active COVID-19. Both conserved end residues are trimmed from each CDR3. A D gene is named only where the DNA matches it firmly. Not all rows give a size; the values are once, few, many and, for expanded clones, a class.

-,TRBD1,TRBV6-6,ASSSPGQVNQPQH
-,-,TRBV11-2,ASSLERVRSPLH
-,TRBD1,TRBV29-1,SAGQDSYEQY
-,TRBD2,TRBV30,AWSVGLAGEETQY
-,-,TRBV27,ASSSLPSHTGELF
-,TRBD1,TRBV7-9,ASSRRGTGGREKLF
-,-,TRBV5-4,ASSSGQNSGNTIY
-,TRBD1,TRBV19,ASRPGQGGSGTQY
once,-,TRBV30,AWSGGRGGELF
-,-,TRBV6-6,ASSRLAPTSNSPLH
-,-,TRBV19,ARRPPSGYEQY
-,TRBD2,TRBV15,ATSSSGGGDTQY
-,-,TRBV5-6,ASSSIGQGGIGELF
-,-,TRBV2,ASSQYSGANVLT
-,TRBD1,TRBV5-6,ASRGQRTYGYT
-,TRBD1,TRBV6-5,ASSSRDRSPLH
-,-,TRBV19,ASSTGGGSNQPQH
-,-,TRBV25-1,ATTRDFGNTIY
-,-,TRBV5-6,ASSLVERRGTEAF
-,-,TRBV6-5,ASSRSQESTDTQY
-,-,TRBV6-6,ASSSSTSSGANVLT
-,-,TRBV12-3/TRBV12-4,ASSHGTEAF
few,-,TRBV7-9,ASSLLGGEPGNTIY
-,-,TRBV12-3/TRBV12-4,ASRASYEQY
few,TRBD1,TRBV9,ASSPGTGGRRWGYT
-,TRBD1,TRBV6-2/TRBV6-3,ASSYQGQYTGELF
-,-,TRBV5-6,ASSLDRYNSPLH
once,TRBD1,TRBV27,ASSVRQGWADTQY
-,-,TRBV20-1,SASRVIGFAETQY
-,-,TRBV18,ASSPDIPEEKLF
once,-,TRBV7-2,ASSLEQLTGELF
-,TRBD1,TRBV23-1,ASGTRDRVEDTQY
-,TRBD1,TRBV7-8,ASSLRTGILTDTQY
-,-,TRBV3-1/TRBV3-2,ASSLDSYNEQF
once,-,TRBV7-2,ASSLALGEQF
-,TRBD2,TRBV19,ASSIMASGRTDTQY
once,-,TRBV4-3,ASSQSRRGTQY
-,TRBD2,TRBV3-1/TRBV3-2,ASSQGGLAGGSKETQY
-,-,TRBV9,ASSVAGRVTDTQY
-,TRBD2,TRBV27,ASPLSKRGSKTQY
-,-,TRBV6-5,ASSYSRTGGNYGYT
-,-,TRBV5-1,ASSLGWRVGTDTQY
-,-,TRBV18,ASSPVPGQETQY
few,TRBD1,TRBV9,ASSPTRGTANSPLH
-,-,TRBV10-3,AISETGRNQPQH
-,TRBD2,TRBV14,ASSPSSAGELETQY
-,-,TRBV28,ASSYSNAQGRGDGYT
medium-sized,-,TRBV6-5,ASSTGGRLYGYT